This TCR beta chain was identified during a study of cytomegalovirus exposure and HLA in healthy donors. Note on this clone: Its antigen is unidentified.

The table came from immunoSEQ multiplex PCR; TCRdb's copy has only in-frame clones and leaves some out. The sample lists 120,000 or so clones; approximately 90% were seen once. The study's findings and limits: In vitro work confirmed that a few CMV-associated chains recognize CMV antigens. Reports described diagnosis of cytomegalovirus status by the classifier as highly specific and sensitive. Cytomegalovirus-associated status was assigned to some 160 TCR beta chains. In the roughly 120 validation repertoires, a later analysis found that first-cohort TCR clusters tended to co-occur.

The CDR3 contains 12 residues. The V end lost 5 bases, the J end lost 8 bases, and 7 bases lay between the germline ends. The germline gives CDR1 SGHTA, CDR2 FQGNSA. The sample comprised PBMCs. This chain links TRBV7-2 with TRBJ2-6, with D maybe TRBD2 (6 bases). This receptor was obtained from a young woman in good health and CMV-seropositive. Written as DNA, the CDR3 is TGTGCCAGCAGCCGGACTACCAACGTCCTGACTTTC. Its protein is CASSRTTNVLTF.